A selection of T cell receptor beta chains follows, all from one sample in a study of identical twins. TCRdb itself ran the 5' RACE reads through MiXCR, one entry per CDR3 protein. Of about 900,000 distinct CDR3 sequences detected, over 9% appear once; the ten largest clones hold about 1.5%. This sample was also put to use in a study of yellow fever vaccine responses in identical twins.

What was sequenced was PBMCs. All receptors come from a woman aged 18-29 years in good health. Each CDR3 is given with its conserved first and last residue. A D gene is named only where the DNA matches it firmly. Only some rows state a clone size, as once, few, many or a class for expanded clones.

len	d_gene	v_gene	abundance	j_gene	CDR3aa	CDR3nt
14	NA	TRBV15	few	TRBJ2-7	CATRADTYLYEQYF	TGTGCCACCAGGGCGGACACCTACCTATACGAGCAGTACTTC
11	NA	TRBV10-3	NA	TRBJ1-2	CAISGGYGYTF	TGTGCCATCAGTGGGGGTTATGGCTACACCTTC
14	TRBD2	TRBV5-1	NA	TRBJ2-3	CASSLPAGLDTQYF	TGCGCCAGCAGCTTGCCAGCGGGGTTAGATACGCAGTATTTT
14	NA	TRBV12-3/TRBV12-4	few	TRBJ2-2	CASSHAVYAGELFF	TGTGCCAGCAGCCACGCGGTTTATGCCGGGGAGCTGTTTTTT
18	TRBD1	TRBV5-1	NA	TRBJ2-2	CASSLPRDRSPNTGELFF	TGCGCCAGCAGCTTGCCGAGGGACAGGTCTCCGAACACCGGGGAGCTGTTTTTT
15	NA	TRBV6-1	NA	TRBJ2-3	CASRNRRTVTDTQYF	TGTGCCAGCAGGAACAGGCGGACCGTCACAGATACGCAGTATTTT
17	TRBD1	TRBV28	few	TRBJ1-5	CASSSPTTGWDDQPQHF	TGTGCCAGCAGTTCACCGACGACAGGGTGGGACGATCAGCCCCAGCATTTT
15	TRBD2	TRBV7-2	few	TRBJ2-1	CASSSGVAGYNEQFF	TGTGCCAGCAGCTCCGGGGTAGCGGGTTACAATGAGCAGTTCTTC
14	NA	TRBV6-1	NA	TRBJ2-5	CASKNGAAGETQYF	TGTGCCAGCAAAAACGGGGCGGCCGGAGAGACCCAGTACTTC
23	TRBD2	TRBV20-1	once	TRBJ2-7	CSAYCRTRLAGGLYDIIRYEQYF	TGCAGTGCGTATTGTAGGACCCGACTAGCGGGAGGCCTCTACGACATTATTAGGTACGAGCAGTACTTC
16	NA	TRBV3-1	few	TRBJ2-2	CASSQDTVGSAGELFF	TGTGCCAGCAGCCAAGATACTGTGGGGTCTGCCGGGGAGCTGTTTTTT
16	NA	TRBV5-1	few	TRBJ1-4	CASSLGREVANEKLFF	TGCGCCAGCAGCTTGGGCAGGGAAGTGGCTAATGAAAAACTGTTTTTT
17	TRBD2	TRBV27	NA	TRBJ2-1	CASSRGAGTMGGNEQFF	TGTGCCAGCAGTCGGGGCGCCGGGACTATGGGGGGCAATGAGCAGTTCTTC
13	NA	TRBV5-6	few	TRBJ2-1	CASRLVSGEVQFF	TGTGCCAGCAGACTGGTTTCGGGGGAGGTGCAGTTCTTC
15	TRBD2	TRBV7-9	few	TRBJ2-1	CASSLRELGNNEQFF	TGTGCCAGCAGCCTGCGGGAGCTCGGGAACAATGAGCAGTTCTTC
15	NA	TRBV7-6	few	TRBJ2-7	CASSLAPGPSYEQYF	TGTGCCAGCAGCTTAGCGCCGGGTCCGTCCTACGAGCAGTACTTC
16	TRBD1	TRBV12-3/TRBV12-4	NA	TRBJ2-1	CASSRARTGVGNEQFF	TGTGCCAGCAGTAGGGCGAGGACAGGGGTTGGGAATGAGCAGTTCTTC
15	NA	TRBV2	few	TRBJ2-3	CASTGTRSSTDTQYF	TGTGCCAGCACCGGGACCAGAAGTAGCACAGATACGCAGTATTTT
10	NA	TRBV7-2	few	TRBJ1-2	CASRAGGYTF	TGTGCCAGCCGTGCAGGTGGCTACACCTTC
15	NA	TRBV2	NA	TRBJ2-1	CASSERLGGSNEQFF	TGTGCCAGCAGTGAACGACTAGGAGGTAGCAATGAGCAGTTCTTC